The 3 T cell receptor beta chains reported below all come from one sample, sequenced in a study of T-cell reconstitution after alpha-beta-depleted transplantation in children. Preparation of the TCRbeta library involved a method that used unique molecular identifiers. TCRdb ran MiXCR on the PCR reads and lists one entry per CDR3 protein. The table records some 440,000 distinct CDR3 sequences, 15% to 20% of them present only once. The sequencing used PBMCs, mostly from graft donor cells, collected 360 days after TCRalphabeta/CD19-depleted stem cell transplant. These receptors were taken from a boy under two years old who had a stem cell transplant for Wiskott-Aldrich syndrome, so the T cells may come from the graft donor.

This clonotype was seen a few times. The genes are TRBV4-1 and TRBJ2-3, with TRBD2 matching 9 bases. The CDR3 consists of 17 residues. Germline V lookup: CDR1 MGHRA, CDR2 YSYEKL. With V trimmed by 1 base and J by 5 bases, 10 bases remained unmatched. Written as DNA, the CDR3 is TGCGCCAGCAGCCAAGGCCTAGGGCGGGGGGGCCAAGATACGCAGTATTTT. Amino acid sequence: CASSQGLGRGGQDTQYF.

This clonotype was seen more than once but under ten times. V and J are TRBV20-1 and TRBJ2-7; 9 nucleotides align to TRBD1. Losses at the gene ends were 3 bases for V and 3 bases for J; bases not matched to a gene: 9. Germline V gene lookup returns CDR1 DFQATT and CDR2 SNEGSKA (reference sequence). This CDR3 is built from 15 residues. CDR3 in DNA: TGCAGTGCTAGCCGGACAGGGGTCGGTAGCTACGAGCAGTACTTC. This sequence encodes CSASRTGVGSYEQYF.

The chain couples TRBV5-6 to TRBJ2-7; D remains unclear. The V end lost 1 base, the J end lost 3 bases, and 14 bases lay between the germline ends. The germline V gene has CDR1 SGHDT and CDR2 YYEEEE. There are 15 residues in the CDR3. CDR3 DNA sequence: TGTGCCAGCAGCTTGTTTAGGCACGGCCTCTACGAGCAGTACTTC. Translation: CASSLFRHGLYEQYF.